In this sample, the clone carrying this T cell receptor beta chain turned up a few times. The antigen remains undetermined. The sample belongs to a study of T cell repertoires in cytomegalovirus infection. Across the study: Recently described HLA-C-restricted plus well-studied HLA-B-restricted CMV epitopes were used.

General study points: Summed frequency of shared TCR beta families picked out CMV carriers who also had the relevant HLA. HLA-C-restricted TCR beta clonotypes specific for CMV led the ex vivo response.

Trimming took 6 bases from V and 6 from J, leaving 27 bases between them. Germline CDR1 is MNHEY and CDR2 is SVGEGT. The CDR3 contains 18 residues. TCRdb processed the reads anew with MiXCR; each CDR3 protein has one entry. The data show approximately 990,000 distinct CDR3 sequences, with 31% seen just once and around 15% held by the top ten. The sample was cultured CD8+ T cells from PBMCs, taken from culture after CMV antigen stimulation. V usage is TRBV6-2 or TRBV6-3 and J usage is TRBJ2-4; TRBD1 might be the D (6 bases). The sequence was collected from a human donor in good health (CMV status not recorded). Some clones in this sample may be carry-over from other donors' samples. This chain's CDR3 is CASSINRAPLAKGNIQYF. The CDR3 DNA is TGTGCCAGCAGCATAAACAGGGCCCCTTTGGCCAAGGGAAACATTCAGTACTTC.